This T cell receptor beta chain was sequenced for a study of CD4+ T cells in melanoma (dated 2022 in TCRdb). Describing the broader study: The study examined neoantigen-specific CD4+ T cells in human melanoma.

Patients with melanoma were used as donors. Receptors were amplified or captured by the immunoSEQ multiplex PCR assay. Here the immuneACCESS table is served through TCRdb, limited to in-frame sequences with V and J called. Missing clones are a known gap in these copies; in checked studies unresolved V genes cover under half, and the rest lacks a known reason. Within this sample are 140,000 or so clones, with around 90% of them counted one time only. 1.5% of the sample is held by the ten biggest clonotypes. The CDR3 goes from the cysteine to the phenylalanine over 15 residues. Only the CDR3 region is kept as DNA, spanning 45 bases read in frame from base 1. The study at large found these results: Neoantigen-specific CD4+ T cells in melanoma were reported to have a range of differentiation states. Neoantigen-specific CD4+ T cells were reported to be correlated with the function of CD8+ T cells, macrophages and B cells.

To note about this clone: Its antigen is currently not known. No much larger clone is present one base from it, and per-base qualities are unavailable.

This sequence uses TRBV21-1 and TRBJ1-2. TRBV21-1 represents a pseudogene. This receptor was taken from a human donor with melanoma. The nucleotides read TGTGCCAGCAGCAAAGACGCGGGCATGATCTATGGCTACACCTTC. Its coded protein is CASSKDAGMIYGYTF.